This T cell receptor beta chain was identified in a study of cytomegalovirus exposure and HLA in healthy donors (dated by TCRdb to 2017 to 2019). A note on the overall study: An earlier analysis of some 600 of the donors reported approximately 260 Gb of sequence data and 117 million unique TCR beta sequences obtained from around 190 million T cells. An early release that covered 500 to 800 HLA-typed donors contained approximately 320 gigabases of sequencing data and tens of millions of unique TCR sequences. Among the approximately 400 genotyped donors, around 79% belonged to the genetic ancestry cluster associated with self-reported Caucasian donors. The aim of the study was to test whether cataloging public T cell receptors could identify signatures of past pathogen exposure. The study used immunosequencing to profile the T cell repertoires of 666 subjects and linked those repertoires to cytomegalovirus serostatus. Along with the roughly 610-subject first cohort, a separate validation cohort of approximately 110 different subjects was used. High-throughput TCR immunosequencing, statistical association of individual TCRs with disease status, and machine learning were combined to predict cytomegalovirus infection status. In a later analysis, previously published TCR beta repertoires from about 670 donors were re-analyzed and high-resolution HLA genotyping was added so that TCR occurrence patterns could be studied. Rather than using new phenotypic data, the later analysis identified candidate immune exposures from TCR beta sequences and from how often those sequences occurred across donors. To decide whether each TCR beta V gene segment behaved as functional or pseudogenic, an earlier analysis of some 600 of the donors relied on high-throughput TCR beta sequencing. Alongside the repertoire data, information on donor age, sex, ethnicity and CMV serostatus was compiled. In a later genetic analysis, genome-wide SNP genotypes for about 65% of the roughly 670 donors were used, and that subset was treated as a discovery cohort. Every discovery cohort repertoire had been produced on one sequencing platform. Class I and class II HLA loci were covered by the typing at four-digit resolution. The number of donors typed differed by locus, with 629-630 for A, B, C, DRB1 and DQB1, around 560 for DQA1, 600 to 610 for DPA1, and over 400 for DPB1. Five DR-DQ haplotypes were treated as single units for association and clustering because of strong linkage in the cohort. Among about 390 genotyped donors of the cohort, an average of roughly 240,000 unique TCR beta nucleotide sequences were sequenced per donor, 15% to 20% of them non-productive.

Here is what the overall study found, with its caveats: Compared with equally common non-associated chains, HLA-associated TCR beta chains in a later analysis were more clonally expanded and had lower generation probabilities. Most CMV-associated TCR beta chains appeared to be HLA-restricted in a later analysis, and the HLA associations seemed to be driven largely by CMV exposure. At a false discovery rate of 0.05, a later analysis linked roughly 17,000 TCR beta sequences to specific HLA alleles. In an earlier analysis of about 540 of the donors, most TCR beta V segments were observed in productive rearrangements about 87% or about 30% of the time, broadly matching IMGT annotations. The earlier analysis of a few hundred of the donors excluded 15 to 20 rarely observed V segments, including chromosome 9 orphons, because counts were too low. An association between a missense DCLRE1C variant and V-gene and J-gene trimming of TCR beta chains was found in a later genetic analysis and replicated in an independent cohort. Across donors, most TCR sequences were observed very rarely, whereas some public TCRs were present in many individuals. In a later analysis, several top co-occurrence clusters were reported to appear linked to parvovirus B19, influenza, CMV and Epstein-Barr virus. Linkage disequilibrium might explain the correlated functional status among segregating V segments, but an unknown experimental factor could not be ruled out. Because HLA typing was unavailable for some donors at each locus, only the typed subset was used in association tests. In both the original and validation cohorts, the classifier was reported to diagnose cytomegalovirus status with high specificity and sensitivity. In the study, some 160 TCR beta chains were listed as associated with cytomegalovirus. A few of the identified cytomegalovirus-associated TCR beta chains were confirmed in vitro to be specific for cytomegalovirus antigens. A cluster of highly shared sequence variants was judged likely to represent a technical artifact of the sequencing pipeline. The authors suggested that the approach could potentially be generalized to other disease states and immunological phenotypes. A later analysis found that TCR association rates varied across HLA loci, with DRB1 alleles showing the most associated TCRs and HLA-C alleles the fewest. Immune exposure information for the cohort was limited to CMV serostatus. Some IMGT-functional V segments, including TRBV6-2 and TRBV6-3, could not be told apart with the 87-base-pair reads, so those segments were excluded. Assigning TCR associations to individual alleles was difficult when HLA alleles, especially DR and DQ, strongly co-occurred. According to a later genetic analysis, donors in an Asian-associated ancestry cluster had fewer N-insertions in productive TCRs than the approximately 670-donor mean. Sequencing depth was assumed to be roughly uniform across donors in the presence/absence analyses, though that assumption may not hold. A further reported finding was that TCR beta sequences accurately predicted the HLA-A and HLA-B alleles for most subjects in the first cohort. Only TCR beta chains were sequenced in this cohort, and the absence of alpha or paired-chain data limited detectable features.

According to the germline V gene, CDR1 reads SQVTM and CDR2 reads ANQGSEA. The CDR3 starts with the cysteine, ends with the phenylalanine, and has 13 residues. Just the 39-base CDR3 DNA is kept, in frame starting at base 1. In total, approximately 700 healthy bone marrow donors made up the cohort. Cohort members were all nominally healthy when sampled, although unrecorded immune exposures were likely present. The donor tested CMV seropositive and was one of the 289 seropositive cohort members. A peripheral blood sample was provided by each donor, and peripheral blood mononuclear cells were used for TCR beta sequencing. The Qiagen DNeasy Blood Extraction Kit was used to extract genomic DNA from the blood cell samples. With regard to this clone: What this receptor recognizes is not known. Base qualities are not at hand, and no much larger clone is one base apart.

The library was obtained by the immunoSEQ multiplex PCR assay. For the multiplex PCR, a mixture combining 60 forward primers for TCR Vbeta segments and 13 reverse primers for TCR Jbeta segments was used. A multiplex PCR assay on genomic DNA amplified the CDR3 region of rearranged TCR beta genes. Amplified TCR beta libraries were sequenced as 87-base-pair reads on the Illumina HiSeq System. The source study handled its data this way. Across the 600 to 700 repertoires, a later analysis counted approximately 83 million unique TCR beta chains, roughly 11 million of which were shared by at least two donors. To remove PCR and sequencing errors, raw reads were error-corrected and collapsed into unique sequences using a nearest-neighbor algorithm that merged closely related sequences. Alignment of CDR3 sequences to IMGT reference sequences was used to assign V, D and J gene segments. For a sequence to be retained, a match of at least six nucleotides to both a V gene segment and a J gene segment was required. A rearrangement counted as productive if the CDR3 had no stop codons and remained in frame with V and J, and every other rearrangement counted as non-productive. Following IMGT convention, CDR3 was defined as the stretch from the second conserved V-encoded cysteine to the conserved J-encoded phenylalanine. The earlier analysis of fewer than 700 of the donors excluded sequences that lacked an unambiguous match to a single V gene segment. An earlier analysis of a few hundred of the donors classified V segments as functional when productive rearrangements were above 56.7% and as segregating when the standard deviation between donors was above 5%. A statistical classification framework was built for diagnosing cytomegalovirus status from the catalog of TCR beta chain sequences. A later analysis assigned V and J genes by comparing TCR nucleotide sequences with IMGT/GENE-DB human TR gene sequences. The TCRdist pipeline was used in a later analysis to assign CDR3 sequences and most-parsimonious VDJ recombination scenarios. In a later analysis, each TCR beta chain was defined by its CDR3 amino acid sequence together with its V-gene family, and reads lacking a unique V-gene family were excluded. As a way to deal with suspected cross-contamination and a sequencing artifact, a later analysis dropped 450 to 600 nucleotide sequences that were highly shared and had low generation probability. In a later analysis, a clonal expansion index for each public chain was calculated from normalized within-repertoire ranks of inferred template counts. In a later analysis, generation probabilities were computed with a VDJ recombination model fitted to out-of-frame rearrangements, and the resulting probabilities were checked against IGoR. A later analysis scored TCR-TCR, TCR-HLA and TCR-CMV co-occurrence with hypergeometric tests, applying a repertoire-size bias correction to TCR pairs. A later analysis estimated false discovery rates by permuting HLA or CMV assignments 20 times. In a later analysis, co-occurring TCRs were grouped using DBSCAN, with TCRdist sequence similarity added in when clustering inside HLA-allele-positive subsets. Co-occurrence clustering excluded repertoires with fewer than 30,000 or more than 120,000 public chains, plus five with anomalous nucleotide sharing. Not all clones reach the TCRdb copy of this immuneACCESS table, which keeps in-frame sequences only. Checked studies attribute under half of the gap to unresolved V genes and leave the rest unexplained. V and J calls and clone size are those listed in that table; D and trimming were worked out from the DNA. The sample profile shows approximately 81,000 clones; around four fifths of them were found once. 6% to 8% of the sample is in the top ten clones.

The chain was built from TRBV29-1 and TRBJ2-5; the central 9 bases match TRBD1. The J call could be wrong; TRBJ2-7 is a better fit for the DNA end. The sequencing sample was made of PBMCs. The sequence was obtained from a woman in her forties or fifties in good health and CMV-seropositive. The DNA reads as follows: TGCAGCGTTGTACTCCGGGACAGGGTCGAGCAGTACTTC. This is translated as CSVVLRDRVEQYF.